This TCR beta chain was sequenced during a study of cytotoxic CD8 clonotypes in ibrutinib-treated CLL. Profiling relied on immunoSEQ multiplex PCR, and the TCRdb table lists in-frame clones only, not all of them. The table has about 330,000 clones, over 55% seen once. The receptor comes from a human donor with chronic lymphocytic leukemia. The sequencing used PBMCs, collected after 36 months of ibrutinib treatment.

CDR3 protein: CAIHDRGISYEQYF. CDR3 coding DNA: TGTGCCATCCACGACAGGGGGATCTCCTACGAGCAGTACTTC. V gene TRBV28 combines with J gene TRBJ2-7; 9 positions agree with TRBD1. Germline lookup yields CDR1 MDHEN and CDR2 SYDVKM. V lost 10 bases, J lost 0 bases, and 7 bases stayed unmatched. CDR3 length: 14 residues.